This T cell receptor (beta chain) was sequenced during a study of blood T cell repertoires in COVID-19. Grouping used clinical history reported by participants in a survey and questionnaire. Generated by immunoSEQ multiplex PCR, the TCRdb table keeps only in-frame clones and is missing some. This sample has over 250,000 clones, with approximately 91% found just once. Sequencing input: PBMCs or T cells enriched from blood (not recorded which). This sequence originates from a woman aged 25 to 39 who had recovered from COVID-19.

This CDR3 is CASSQDWAGGPFEQFF. CDR3 DNA sequence: TGCGCCAGCAGCCAAGATTGGGCGGGAGGGCCTTTTGAGCAGTTCTTC. This chain joins TRBV4-1 and TRBJ2-1; the match to TRBD2 covers 9 bases. CDR3 size: 16 residues. With V trimmed by 0 bases and J by 9 bases, 9 bases remained unmatched. CDR1 is MGHRA and CDR2 is YSYEKL in the germline V gene.